Here is one T cell receptor beta chain with its context. This sample was taken from a study of blood T cell repertoires in COVID-19. Original processing notes: The assay estimated nucleated cells by amplifying reference gene primers. Sequencing was performed with immunoSEQ multiplex PCR; in TCRdb, only in-frame clones are kept and a portion is missing. V and J calls plus clone size are reproduced from that table; the DNA served to infer D and trimming. This table has more than 250,000 clones, 82% appearing once. The CDR3 covers 15 residues. The trim removed 6 bases at V and 7 bases at J, leaving 10 bases unmatched. Germline CDR1 is MRHNA and CDR2 is SNTAGT.

The rearrangement uses TRBV6-4 and TRBJ2-1, with 9 bases matching TRBD2. This receptor was obtained from a man aged 40-50 years who had been exposed to COVID-19. Source material: PBMCs or T cells enriched from blood (not recorded which). CDR3 loop: CASSDSGSPGNEQFF. The CDR3 DNA is TGTGCCAGCAGCGATAGCGGGAGCCCCGGGAATGAGCAGTTCTTC.